Each of the 21 T cell receptor beta chains below was sequenced from the same sample in a study of T cells after yellow fever vaccination. MiXCR, run by TCRdb on the 5' RACE reads, gives a single entry per CDR3 protein. Here the sample spans over 200,000 distinct CDR3 sequences, less than 7.5% being singletons. The input for sequencing was CD4+ T cells sorted from PBMCs, taken on the day of the yellow fever booster vaccination. These receptors were taken from a young man who received the YFV17D yellow fever vaccine.

In the case of this clonotype: One end of the junction is discordant with germline, which a read error may explain. The chain uses TRBV20-1 and TRBJ2-3; D perhaps matches TRBD1 (6 bases). The CDR3 totals 15 residues. Germline assignment: CDR1 DFQATT and CDR2 SNEGSKA (reference sequence). The DNA for the CDR3 is TGCAGTGCTGGAGACATTTCCAGGGGCGCAGATACGCAGTATTTT. Protein: CSAGDISRGADTQYF.

Concerning this clonotype: One end of the junction varies from germline; a read error may be responsible. The chain links TRBV7-9 to TRBJ2-3, with D uncertain. CDR1 is SEHNR, CDR2 FQNEAQ, per germline (reference sequence). CDR3 length: 8 residues. The CDR3 DNA reads as TGCTGGACAGATACGCAGTATTTT. It yields the protein CWTDTQYF.

Many counts were recorded for this clonotype. The chain links TRBV5-1 to TRBJ2-1, with 11 nucleotides matching TRBD2. The CDR3 extends over 17 amino acids. After removal of 1 base from V and 7 bases from J, the junction contained 10 bases not matched to a gene. The germline CDR1 and CDR2 sequences are SGHRS and YFSETQ. CDR3 amino acids: CASSLSGSTSGSNEQFF. The DNA for the CDR3 is TGCGCCAGCAGCTTGAGCGGTAGTACTAGCGGGAGTAATGAGCAGTTCTTC.

This clonotype was seen a few times. The rearrangement joins TRBV30 to TRBJ2-2, with TRBD2 matching over 8 bases. J lost 7 bases, V lost 4 bases, and 14 bases had no gene match. Germline loops: CDR1 GTSNPN, CDR2 SVGIG (reference sequence). CDR3 size: 16 residues. In nucleotides, the CDR3 is TGTGCCTGGAACCTTAAGGGGCTAGCGGGTCACGGGGAGCTGTTTTTT. It is translated as CAWNLKGLAGHGELFF.

A few counts support this clonotype. This chain uses TRBV5-1 with TRBJ1-1; no clear D gene. The CDR3 runs to 14 residues. Trimming removed 4 bases from V and 0 bases from J, with 10 bases in between. Germline CDR1 SGHRS, CDR2 YFSETQ. As DNA, the CDR3 is TGCGCCAGCAGCCTCAGGACTGTGAACACTGAAGCTTTCTTT. Protein sequence: CASSLRTVNTEAFF.

This clonotype was counted ten times or more. V is TRBV5-6 and J is TRBJ1-5, with D possibly TRBD1 on 6 matching bases. Between the trimmed V and J ends, which lost 5 bases and 6 bases, there was a span of 12 bases. This CDR3 has 13 residues. CDR1 is SGHDT, CDR2 YYEEEE, per germline. The CDR3 DNA sequence: TGTGCCAGCAGTAGGGGGACCCCTCAGCCCCAGCATTTT. Translation gives CASSRGTPQPQHF.

The sample holds many counts of this clonotype. The chain carries TRBV29-1 and TRBJ2-3, with no clear D. V lost 1 base, J lost 4 bases, and 6 bases lay in between. The CDR3 runs to 12 residues. Germline CDR1 and CDR2: SQVTM and ANQGSEA. This CDR3 is CSVEGGSDTQYF. In DNA, the CDR3 is TGCAGCGTTGAAGGGGGTTCAGATACGCAGTATTTT.

This clonotype was seen only a few times. This chain links TRBV19 with TRBJ2-7, with TRBD2 matching 8 bases. Trimming cost V 11 bases and J 1 base; bases outside gene matches: 4. Germline V gene sequence: CDR1 LNHDA, CDR2 SQIVND (reference sequence). The CDR3 has 12 amino acids. The CDR3 nucleotides read TGTGCCTCCGGGGGGGGATCCTACGAGCAGTACTTC. It codes for CASGGGSYEQYF.

In DNA form, the CDR3 reads TGTGCCTGGAGATCCCCCTCCCCAGGGATAAATCAGCCCCAGCATTTT. It specifies CAWRSPSPGINQPQHF. The chain recombines TRBV30 with TRBJ1-5; the D gene is possibly TRBD1 (5 bases). The V gene's germline CDR1 is GTSNPN and CDR2 SVGIG (reference sequence). V was cut by 3 bases and J by 4 bases, with 19 bases left in between. This CDR3 has 16 amino acids.

This clonotype was recorded a few times. This chain links TRBV6-5 with TRBJ2-6; D is perhaps TRBD1 (6 bases). Trimming removed 2 bases from V and 2 bases from J, with 10 bases in between. Germline V gene sequence: CDR1 MNHEY, CDR2 SVGAGI. The CDR3 extends over 16 amino acids. As DNA, the CDR3 is TGTGCCAGCAGTTACGTCAGGGGCCCTGGGGCCAACGTCCTGACTTTC. The encoded protein is CASSYVRGPGANVLTF.

This clonotype has a handful of counts. The rearrangement joins TRBV6-2 or TRBV6-3 to TRBJ2-3; 9 bases map to TRBD2. V gave up 0 bases and J gave up 0 bases; unmatched junction bases: 4. The V gene's germline CDR1 is MNHEY and CDR2 SVGEGT. This CDR3 contains 17 residues. The CDR3 region has the DNA TGTGCCAGCAGTTACTCCCGGACTAGCGACAGCACAGATACGCAGTATTTT. Translated, it gives CASSYSRTSDSTDTQYF.

This clonotype has a count of ten or more. The chain recombines TRBV12-3 or TRBV12-4 with TRBJ2-1; 8 nucleotides align to TRBD2. The CDR3 sequence is 15 residues long. Unmatched junction bases numbered 4, after V lost 1 base and J lost 5 bases. The CDR3 loop reads CASSLGAGGHNEQFF. CDR3 nucleotides: TGTGCCAGCAGTTTAGGGGCGGGGGGCCACAATGAGCAGTTCTTC.

The sample holds many counts of this clonotype. The genes are TRBV20-1 and TRBJ1-5; D ambiguous. This CDR3 spans 12 amino acids. Germline V gene data show CDR1 as DFQATT and CDR2 as SNEGSKA (reference sequence). V dropped 0 bases and J dropped 6 bases, with 6 bases sitting between them. CDR3 DNA: TGCAGTGCTAGAGACTTAAGTCAGCCCCAGCATTTT. Translating it yields CSARDLSQPQHF.

This clonotype has more than one count but fewer than ten. The chain employs TRBV20-1 and TRBJ2-1; 13 bases match TRBD2. Looked up from germline, CDR1 is DFQATT and CDR2 is SNEGSKA (reference sequence). The CDR3 loop spans 14 amino acids. V was pared by 4 bases and J by 8 bases, with 5 bases of the junction left unmatched. DNA of the CDR3: TGCAGTGCTACTGTGACTAGCGGGAGGTATGAGCAGTTCTTC. Its protein product is CSATVTSGRYEQFF.

CDR3 DNA sequence: TGTGCCACCAGCAGAGTGGACGGGCGGGAGACCCAGTACTTC. Protein product: CATSRVDGRETQYF. V and J are TRBV15 and TRBJ2-5; D is ambiguous. V shed 1 base and J shed 5 bases, with 11 bases lying between them. The CDR3 is 14 residues long. CDR1 and CDR2 (germline): LNHNV, YYDKDF (reference sequence).

This clonotype occurred a few times. This rearrangement joins TRBV4-2 to TRBJ2-1; possible D gene TRBD1, 6 bases. Between the trimmed V and J ends, which lost 2 bases and 5 bases, there was a span of 13 bases. This CDR3 has 15 residues. The germline CDR1 and CDR2 sequences are LGHNA and YNFKEQ. CDR3 in DNA: TGTGCCAGCAGCCAAATGGTGAGGGGGAACAATGAGCAGTTCTTC. It translates to CASSQMVRGNNEQFF.

The V gene is TRBV11-2, the J gene TRBJ2-3, with D unresolved. V was shortened by 1 base and J by 5 bases, with 7 bases between the two germline ends. This CDR3 spans 13 amino acids. Germline V CDR1 and CDR2: SGHAT, FQNNGV. Written as DNA, the CDR3 is TGTGCCAGCAGCTTAGGCCACGGAGATACGCAGTATTTT. It encodes CASSLGHGDTQYF.

This clonotype showed up just a few times. This chain connects TRBV19 to TRBJ2-1; TRBD2 matches 7 bases. The CDR3 spans 11 residues. Germline-derived CDR1 and CDR2 are LNHDA and SQIVND (reference sequence). V lost 5 bases to trimming and J lost 15 bases; unmatched junction nucleotides: 7. CDR3: CASSLRTRMFF. In nucleotides, the CDR3 is TGTGCCAGTAGTCTACGGACTAGAATGTTCTTC. Full variable domain (outside the CDR3, taken from reference TRBV19 and TRBJ2-1): DGGITQSPKYLFRKEGQNVTLSCEQNLNHDAMYWYRQDPGQGLRLIYYSQIVNDFQKGDIAEGYSVSREKKESFPLTVTSAQKNPTAFYLCASSLRTRMFFGPGTRLTVL.

This clonotype came up many times. The chain uses TRBV28 and TRBJ2-5; TRBD2 aligns across 11 bases. The CDR3 loop spans 16 amino acids. V gave up 4 bases and J gave up 1 base; unmatched junction bases: 5. CDR1 and CDR2 from the germline V gene are MDHEN and SYDVKM. As DNA, the CDR3 is TGTGCCAGCAGTTACGGGACTAGCGGAATCCAAGAGACCCAGTACTTC. Translating it yields CASSYGTSGIQETQYF.

This chain joins TRBV6-5 and TRBJ2-3; weak D call: TRBD2 (5 bases). V lost 2 bases to trimming and J lost 4 bases, with 10 bases between them. Looked up from germline, CDR1 is MNHEY and CDR2 is SVGAGI. There are 14 residues in the CDR3. The CDR3 is CASSYRGAPDTQYF. The CDR3 coding sequence is TGTGCCAGCAGTTACCGGGGAGCCCCAGATACGCAGTATTTT.

The V call is TRBV6-4, the J call TRBJ2-6; D remains ambiguous. This CDR3 is built from 14 residues. Germline V gene sequence: CDR1 MRHNA, CDR2 SNTAGT. V lost 1 base and J 1 base, leaving 2 bases between the germline ends. The CDR3 sequence is CASSDWSGANVLTF. Here the CDR3 DNA reads TGTGCCAGCAGTGACTGGTCTGGGGCCAACGTCCTGACTTTC.